Below, 13 T cell receptor beta chains from the same sample are listed, as sequenced in a study of T-cell memory formation after mild COVID-19. TCRdb reprocessed the 5' RACE reads via MiXCR and lists one record per CDR3 protein. The table includes hundreds of thousands of distinct CDR3 sequences, around 30% detected once. The sequenced sample was PBMCs or a T cell subset sorted from them (not recorded which). The receptors were gathered from an adult woman who had mild COVID-19 (a few samples of this study predate the infection). Cell type and time point are not known.

The chain carries TRBV12-3 or TRBV12-4 and TRBJ2-7; D is ambiguous. V lost 2 bases, J lost 3 bases, and 8 bases lay in between. The CDR3 covers 13 residues. The CDR3 loop is CASSLRSSYEQYF. The CDR3 DNA reads TGTGCCAGCAGTTTAAGATCGAGCTACGAGCAGTACTTC.

The rearrangement links TRBV11-1 to TRBJ1-1, with TRBD1 matching 7 bases. CDR3 length: 17 amino acids. The V and J ends lost 3 bases and 2 bases, in that order; junction bases with no gene match: 12. Germline CDR1 SGHAT, CDR2 FQDESV (reference sequence). The DNA for the CDR3 is TGTGCCAGCAGCTTTTCAATCGCGGGACAGTCCAACACTGAAGCTTTCTTT. Translation gives CASSFSIAGQSNTEAFF.

This clonotype was recorded many times. This sequence joins TRBV12-3 or TRBV12-4 and TRBJ2-2; D is uncertain. The V and J ends lost 4 bases and 0 bases respectively, with 6 bases between them. CDR3 length: 14 amino acids. The CDR3 protein is CASSSGPNTGELFF. The DNA of the CDR3 is TGTGCCAGCAGTTCTGGGCCGAACACCGGGGAGCTGTTTTTT.

The V call is TRBV7-2, the J call TRBJ2-7; unclear D gene. Trimming removed 4 bases from V and 4 bases from J, with 11 bases in between. The CDR3 sequence is 13 residues long. The germline gives CDR1 SGHTA, CDR2 FQGNSA. Here the CDR3 DNA reads TGTGCCAGCAGCTACGGCGCAAGATACGAGCAGTACTTC. Translating gives CASSYGARYEQYF. The full variable domain, rest sourced from reference TRBV7-2 and TRBJ2-7, is GAGVSQSPSNKVTEKGKDVELRCDPISGHTALYWYRQSLGQGLEFLIYFQGNSAPDKSGLPSDRFSAERTGGSVSTLTIQRTQQEDSAVYLCASSYGARYEQYFGPGTRLTVT.

This clonotype was detected only a few times. The J gene is TRBJ1-6, the V gene TRBV27, with TRBD1 matching 10 bases. Germline V gene lookup returns CDR1 MNHEY and CDR2 SMNVEV (reference sequence). This CDR3 region has 14 residues. J was trimmed by 7 bases and V by 10 bases; bases with no gene match: 7. The DNA of the CDR3 is TGTGCCACAGCAAAGGGACAGGGGAATTCACCCCTCCACTTT. The encoded protein is CATAKGQGNSPLHF.

This clonotype was seen at least ten times. This chain uses TRBV12-3 or TRBV12-4 with TRBJ2-3; 11 bases line up with TRBD2. V gave up 1 base and J gave up 0 bases; unmatched junction bases: 0. The CDR3 contains 16 residues. The CDR3 here is CASSLGLAGSTDTQYF. In DNA form, the CDR3 reads TGTGCCAGCAGTTTAGGACTAGCGGGGAGCACAGATACGCAGTATTTT.

This rearrangement joins TRBV3-1 to TRBJ1-2; a weak D match, TRBD1 (6 bases). Trimming removed 3 bases from V and 3 bases from J, with 11 bases in between. Looked up from germline, CDR1 is LGHDT and CDR2 is YNNKEL (reference sequence). CDR3 length: 14 residues. The CDR3 here is CASSQRGTYYGYTF. CDR3 DNA: TGTGCCAGCAGCCAGAGGGGGACATACTATGGCTACACCTTC.

This clonotype was observed a few times. The chain is built from TRBV11-2 and TRBJ1-1; D possibly corresponds to TRBD1 (5 bases). Looked up from germline, CDR1 is SGHAT and CDR2 is FQNNGV. There are 14 residues in the CDR3. Trimming took 5 bases from V and 1 from J, leaving 11 bases between them. CDR3 nucleotides: TGTGCCAGCAGCCTATTTACAGGGAACACTGAAGCTTTCTTT. This encodes CASSLFTGNTEAFF.

The chain joins TRBV29-1 to TRBJ1-1; D possibly corresponds to TRBD1 (6 bases). This CDR3 is 13 amino acids long. Trimming left V 6 bases short and J 1 base short, with 12 bases between. Germline V CDR1 and CDR2: SQVTM, ANQGSEA. The CDR3 DNA is TGCAGCGTGACACAGGGCCAGAACACTGAAGCTTTCTTT. It specifies CSVTQGQNTEAFF.

The chain links TRBV18 to TRBJ2-5; possibly TRBD2 for D (5 bases). CDR3 length equals 14 residues. Germline V lookup: CDR1 KGHSH, CDR2 LQKENI. Trimming took off 3 bases at V and 4 bases at J, with 12 bases between the two ends. The DNA for the CDR3 is TGTGCCAGCTCACCCCCGGACGGGGTAGAGACCCAGTACTTC. This gives the protein CASSPPDGVETQYF.

Here the CDR3 reads CSAQGGNTEAFF. Written as DNA, the CDR3 is TGCAGTGCTCAAGGGGGCAACACTGAAGCTTTCTTT. This chain uses TRBV20-1 with TRBJ1-1, with 7 bases fitting TRBD1. CDR1 and CDR2 from the germline V gene are DFQATT and SNEGSKA (reference sequence). This CDR3 has 12 residues. The J segment lost 2 bases and the V segment lost 5 bases, leaving 2 bases of the junction unmatched.

The chain employs TRBV24-1 and TRBJ2-5; 7 bases fit TRBD1. This CDR3 has 15 residues. CDR1 KGHDR and CDR2 SFDVKD come from the germline V gene. Trimming removed 1 base from V and 3 bases from J; junction bases left unmatched: 4. The CDR3 reads CATSDLPDREETQYF. The CDR3 DNA sequence: TGTGCCACCAGTGATTTACCCGACAGGGAAGAGACCCAGTACTTC.

The table lists this clonotype with a few counts. The chain recombines TRBV5-1 with TRBJ2-1, with TRBD2 identical over 7 bases. V lost 6 bases to trimming and J lost 3 bases; unmatched junction nucleotides: 15. CDR1 is SGHRS and CDR2 is YFSETQ in the germline V gene. The CDR3 has 17 amino acids. The CDR3 coding sequence is TGCGCCAGCACCGACGCCGGGGGGAACCAGGACTACAATGAGCAGTTCTTC. Protein: CASTDAGGNQDYNEQFF.